What follows is one T cell receptor (beta chain) and its context. Its binding antigen is unknown. Base qualities were left out, and no much larger clone turns up one base away. The source of the sample is a study of blood T cell repertoires in COVID-19 (dated by TCRdb to about 2020). Some background on the complete study: Samples from collaborators originated in the United States, Italy and Spain and spanned both the acute and convalescent phases of COVID-19. The material from the prospective study consisted of cDNA or gDNA derived from T cells, B-cell-depleted T cells, or PBMCs. Samples were obtained from the ongoing ImmuneRACE study (first 160 participants) and from 1,254 subjects provided by 6 global collaborators. The repertoires were released in a freely available public database intended as a resource for research on the immune response to SARS-CoV-2. The sample metadata nearly always contained a de-identified subject ID, COVID-19 status, age in years and sex. Deeply sampled blood TCRbeta repertoires from subjects exposed to, actively infected with, or recovered from COVID-19 were included in the dataset. Where available, HLA class I and class II types were taken from metadata supplied by the sample provider and were not determined by assay-based typing. Findings and caveats that apply to the study as a whole: How much clinical and demographic metadata was included differed by source and by participant, and the metadata was provided uncurated.

Participants in the prospective study were aged about 18 to 95 years, lived in some 24 United States geographic areas, and enrolled through a virtual design. In the prospective study, participants were assigned to cohorts based on the clinical history participants reported in a screening survey and a study questionnaire. For ImmuneRACE Cohort 3, a participant was defined as recovered based on two consecutive negative NP/OP PCR tests, clearance by a healthcare professional, or resolution of symptoms. In the prospective study, whole blood, serum and a nasopharyngeal or oropharyngeal swab were collected from each participant by mobile phlebotomists. Prospective study participants could optionally give additional blood draws and questionnaires over an approximately 2-month period. Before DNA extraction, blood samples from the prospective study were shipped at room temperature or frozen. TCRbeta CDR3 regions were amplified from genomic DNA by means of the immunoSEQ Assay, a bias-controlled multiplex PCR. The paper's processing steps were these. Within the assay, amplification of reference gene primers was used to estimate how many nucleated cells each sample contained. To quantify the absolute abundance of each unique TCRbeta CDR3 rearrangement, sequence reads were collapsed and filtered. For each sample, productive Simpson clonality was calculated by taking the square root of Simpson's diversity index across productive rearrangements. As stored in TCRdb, this immuneACCESS dataset retains in-frame rearrangements with V and J assigned. A fraction of the clones does not appear; measured against another copy, unresolved V genes explain less than half of the discrepancy, and the remainder lacks a known reason. V and J calls and clone size are given by that table; D and trimming were obtained from the DNA. This sample lists 400,000 or so clones; 85% to 90% were detected once. The top ten clones comprise approximately 1.2% of the sample.

The CDR3, from cysteine to phenylalanine, totals 11 residues. Solely the CDR3 DNA is kept, with 33 bases framed from the first base. V loses 2 bases, J loses 7 bases, and the germline ends lie 5 bases apart. This TCR was recovered from a man aged 25-40 years who had recovered from COVID-19. Material for sequencing was PBMCs or T cells enriched from blood (not recorded which). This sequence uses TRBV12-3 or TRBV12-4 and TRBJ1-1, with no confidently assigned D gene. The CDR3 in this case is CASSLSVEAFF. The DNA sequence reads TGTGCCAGCAGTTTATCCGTTGAAGCTTTCTTT.